Sequencing of this T cell receptor (beta chain) was carried out in a study of blood T cells in healthy people across ages. Background on the study: T cells yielded about one barcoded beta molecule per two cells through template switching. Findings of the study overall: Age advanced and TCR beta diversity per million T cells fell, roughly linearly.

Worth noting for this clonotype: Its target is not known.

V dropped 4 bases and J dropped 2 bases, with 16 bases sitting between them. Germline lookup yields CDR1 SGHTA and CDR2 FQGNSA. This CDR3 region has 16 residues. It was with a sample-barcoded 5' primer and a J-beta primer mix that a second PCR of roughly 7 to 12 cycles was run. Each TCR beta cDNA got a 12-nucleotide random molecular identifier. TCRdb reprocessed the 5' RACE reads via MiXCR and lists one record per CDR3 protein. The sample records about 930,000 distinct CDR3 sequences, almost 30% being singletons. This same sample was also taken into another study, of T cells of mothers and their children. As that report states: The donors comprised more than 5 children and their three healthy Caucasian mothers.

The gene calls are TRBV7-2 and TRBJ2-3; weak D call: TRBD2 (7 bases). What was sequenced was blood. This receptor was identified in a woman aged 40 to 50 in good health. The CDR3 DNA reads as TGTGCCAGCAGCTCTCTGGCGGGGGCCCTCACAGATACGCAGTATTTT. It is translated as CASSSLAGALTDTQYF.